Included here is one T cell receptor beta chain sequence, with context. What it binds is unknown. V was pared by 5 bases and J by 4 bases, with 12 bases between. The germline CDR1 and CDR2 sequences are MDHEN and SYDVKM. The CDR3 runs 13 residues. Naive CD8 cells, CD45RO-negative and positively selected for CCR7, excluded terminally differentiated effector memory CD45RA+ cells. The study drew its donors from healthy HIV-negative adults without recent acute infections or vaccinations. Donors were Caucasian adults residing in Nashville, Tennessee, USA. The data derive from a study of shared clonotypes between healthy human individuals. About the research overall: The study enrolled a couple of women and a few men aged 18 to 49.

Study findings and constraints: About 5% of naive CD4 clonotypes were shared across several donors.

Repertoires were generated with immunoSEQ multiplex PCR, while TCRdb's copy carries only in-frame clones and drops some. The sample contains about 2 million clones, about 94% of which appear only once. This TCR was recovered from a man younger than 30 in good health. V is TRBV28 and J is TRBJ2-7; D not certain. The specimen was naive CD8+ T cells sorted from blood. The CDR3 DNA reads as TGTGCCAGCAGTCCCCTCCCTGTTTACGAGCAGTACTTC. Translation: CASSPLPVYEQYF.